This T cell receptor beta chain was sequenced for a study of CD8 T cells in ankylosing spondylitis. V was pared by 3 bases and J by 3 bases, with 7 bases of the junction left unmatched. This CDR3 is built from 15 residues. Germline CDR1 is DFQATT and CDR2 is SNEGSKA (reference sequence). TCRdb re-called the 5' RACE reads with MiXCR, one entry per CDR3 protein. The data show a few hundred thousand distinct CDR3 sequences, approximately 20% seen once. Comments on this clonotype: Its antigen is currently unknown.

Study findings and constraints: About 8 highly homologous variants made up a TCR beta motif, and this motif appeared characteristic of ankylosing spondylitis blood.

The sequence derives from a male donor with ankylosing spondylitis. Sequencing input: blood, either unsorted or a sorted T cell fraction (not recorded which). The V call is TRBV20-1, the J call TRBJ2-2, with 7 bases that match TRBD1. CDR3 loop: CSARDGDSDTGELFF. CDR3 sequence (DNA): TGCAGTGCTAGGGACGGGGACAGCGACACCGGGGAGCTGTTTTTT.